These T cell receptor beta chains were read from a single sample in a study of blood T cell repertoires in COVID-19. Generated by immunoSEQ multiplex PCR, the TCRdb table keeps only in-frame clones and is missing some. The data contain about 110,000 clones, about four fifths of them singletons. Input material: peripheral blood. The receptors stem from an older woman with acute or convalescent COVID-19. The CDR3 runs from the conserved cysteine through the conserved F or W. A D gene is named only where the DNA matches it firmly. Clone sizes are given selectively: once, few, many, or a class where the clone is expanded.

J gene	V gene	clone size	D gene	CDR3 protein	CDR3 DNA
TRBJ1-5	TRBV5-1	NA	TRBD1	CASSLAGGGQPQHF	TGCGCCAGCAGCTTGGCAGGGGGAGGTCAGCCCCAGCATTTT
TRBJ2-7	TRBV21-1	few	NA	CASSKAGRGIYEQYF	TGTGCCAGCAGCAAAGCGGGCAGGGGTATCTACGAGCAGTACTTC
TRBJ2-2	TRBV15	few	NA	CATSRGRVTGELFF	TGTGCCACCAGCAGAGGCCGCGTCACCGGGGAGCTGTTTTTT
TRBJ1-2	TRBV4-3	NA	TRBD1	CASSQDLSGDRTGYTF	TGCGCCAGCAGCCAAGATCTCTCCGGGGACAGAACTGGCTACACCTTC
TRBJ2-1	TRBV27	once	NA	CASSPSDRPRKIFNEQFF	TGTGCCAGCAGTCCTTCAGACAGGCCCCGAAAGATCTTCAATGAGCAGTTCTTC
TRBJ2-1	TRBV4-1	NA	NA	CASSFLDLSDLYYKEQFF	TGCGCCAGCAGCTTCTTGGATCTCTCGGACTTATACTACAAGGAGCAGTTCTTC
TRBJ2-5	TRBV5-5	NA	NA	CASSGFEGGTQYF	TGTGCCAGCAGCGGCTTTGAGGGTGGGACCCAGTACTTC
TRBJ1-1	TRBV29-1	once	NA	CSVQTALGGTEAFF	TGCAGCGTCCAGACCGCCCTGGGGGGCACTGAAGCTTTCTTT
TRBJ1-5	TRBV7-9	NA	NA	CASSGGGGRQPQHF	TGTGCCAGCAGCGGCGGGGGGGGTCGGCAGCCCCAGCATTTT
TRBJ2-7	TRBV28	NA	TRBD2	CASSYPPASGRNEQYF	TGTGCCAGCAGTTACCCTCCGGCTAGCGGGAGGAACGAGCAGTACTTC
TRBJ2-1	TRBV7-9	NA	NA	CASTLMESSDEQFF	TGTGCCAGCACCCTGATGGAATCCAGCGATGAGCAGTTCTTC
TRBJ2-5	TRBV29-1	NA	TRBD1	CSGAPGGRETQYF	TGCAGCGGGGCCCCAGGGGGCAGAGAGACCCAGTACTTC
TRBJ1-1	TRBV18	once	TRBD1	CASSRSAGQGAEAFF	TGTGCCAGCTCACGCTCGGCGGGACAGGGGGCCGAAGCTTTCTTT
TRBJ2-2	TRBV7-2	NA	TRBD2	CASSLNSGRARTGELFF	TGTGCCAGCAGCCTTAATAGCGGGAGGGCCAGGACCGGGGAGCTGTTTTTT
TRBJ2-3	TRBV27	NA	NA	CASSLWGPRDSSFTDTQYF	TGTGCCAGCAGTTTATGGGGGCCCCGGGATAGCAGTTTCACAGATACGCAGTATTTT
TRBJ2-2	TRBV2	NA	NA	CASSDDRSGELFF	TGTGCCAGCAGTGACGACAGGTCCGGGGAGCTGTTTTTT
TRBJ1-3	TRBV19	NA	TRBD1	CASTGQGVSSGNTIYF	TGTGCCAGTACTGGACAGGGCGTCAGCTCTGGAAACACCATATATTTT
TRBJ1-1	TRBV6-6	NA	TRBD1	CASGDPTGGSGTEAFF	TGTGCCAGCGGGGACCCGACAGGGGGCAGCGGCACTGAAGCTTTCTTT
TRBJ2-7	TRBV5-1	NA	NA	CASSLVGTYSYEQYF	TGCGCCAGCAGCTTGGTTGGGACATACTCCTACGAGCAGTACTTC
TRBJ2-7	TRBV29-1	NA	NA	CSVVSPLRPYEQYF	TGCAGCGTTGTGTCGCCACTACGCCCCTACGAGCAGTACTTC
TRBJ2-1	TRBV5-6	NA	TRBD2	CASSLGLAGGVTEQFF	TGTGCCAGCAGCTTGGGGTTAGCGGGGGGCGTTACTGAGCAGTTCTTC
TRBJ2-1	TRBV7-2	NA	TRBD2	CASSLVASGTYNEQFF	TGTGCCAGCAGCTTAGTTGCTAGCGGGACTTACAATGAGCAGTTCTTC
TRBJ2-1	TRBV7-3	NA	TRBD2	CASSPTSGSGQYKDNEQFF	TGTGCCAGCAGCCCGACTAGCGGGAGTGGGCAATACAAAGACAATGAGCAGTTCTTC
TRBJ2-3	TRBV6-5	NA	NA	CASSRGSVGDTQYF	TGTGCCAGCAGTAGGGGTTCAGTGGGGGATACGCAGTATTTT
TRBJ2-2	TRBV18	NA	NA	CASSPTRNTGELFF	TGTGCCAGCTCACCTACCAGGAACACCGGGGAGCTGTTTTTT
TRBJ2-1	TRBV27	NA	TRBD2	CASSPRLAGAPHNEQFF	TGTGCCAGCAGTCCCCGACTAGCGGGAGCCCCCCACAATGAGCAGTTCTTC
TRBJ2-7	TRBV11-2	NA	NA	CASSLFGASYEQYF	TGTGCCAGCAGCTTATTTGGGGCCAGCTACGAGCAGTACTTC
TRBJ2-7	TRBV18	few	TRBD2	CASSPRRINAGGPSYEQYF	TGTGCCAGCTCACCCCGGAGGATAAATGCGGGGGGGCCGAGTTACGAGCAGTACTTC